These 18 T cell receptor beta chains were all obtained from the same sample, sequenced in a study of T cell repertoires in cytomegalovirus infection. From the reads, TCRdb called clonotypes with MiXCR, one entry per CDR3 protein. The sample shows roughly 920,000 distinct CDR3 sequences, roughly a third of them seen only once. Antigen specificity for these receptors is unknown. The sequences come from cultured CD8+ T cells from PBMCs, collected from culture after CMV antigen stimulation. These receptors were obtained from a human donor in good health (CMV status not recorded). Some clones in this sample may be carry-over from other donors' samples.

This clonotype has only a few counts. This CDR3 is CASSLGQGPDNEQFF. In DNA, the CDR3 is TGTGCCAGCAGTCTGGGACAGGGGCCTGACAATGAGCAGTTCTTC. The chain uses TRBV6-5 and TRBJ2-1; TRBD1 aligns across 10 bases. Germline V CDR1 and CDR2: MNHEY, SVGAGI. The CDR3 is 15 residues long. The V gene end was trimmed by 5 bases and the J gene end by 5 bases; junction bases not matched to a gene: 6.

The table lists this clonotype with a few counts. The V and J genes are TRBV7-9 and TRBJ2-5; D not certain. The V and J ends lost 5 bases and 5 bases respectively, with 15 bases between them. CDR1 and CDR2 from the germline V gene are SEHNR and FQNEAQ (reference sequence). CDR3 length: 14 amino acids. DNA of the CDR3: TGTGCCAGCAGCCAACTTCGACCCGAGGAGACCCAGTACTTC. Residues: CASSQLRPEETQYF.

There are many counts of this clonotype. The chain joins TRBV7-9 to TRBJ2-3; TRBD2 agrees at 8 bases. V lost 3 bases and J lost 2; bases outside the gene matches: 10. Germline V gene lookup returns CDR1 SEHNR and CDR2 FQNEAQ (reference sequence). The CDR3 totals 17 residues. The CDR3 DNA reads TGTGCCAGCAGCTTCCCTAGCACGGGGGGGCCCACAGATACGCAGTATTTT. This sequence encodes CASSFPSTGGPTDTQYF.

The chain is built from TRBV3-1 and TRBJ1-1, with D possibly matching TRBD1 (5 bases). CDR3 length: 18 amino acids. V lost 4 bases to trimming and J lost 1 base, with 22 bases between them. CDR1 LGHDT and CDR2 YNNKEL come from the germline V gene (reference sequence). The CDR3 loop reads CASSLRMWGSPKNTEAFF. CDR3 nucleotides: TGTGCCAGCAGCCTGAGAATGTGGGGGTCCCCTAAGAACACTGAAGCTTTCTTT.

The gene calls are TRBV27 and TRBJ2-1; no reliable D call. Per the germline V gene, CDR1 is MNHEY and CDR2 is SMNVEV (reference sequence). The CDR3 sequence is 13 residues long. V dropped 7 bases and J dropped 5 bases, with 12 bases sitting between them. CDR3 amino acids: CASKFSVDNEQFF. CDR3 DNA sequence: TGTGCCAGCAAGTTCAGCGTGGACAATGAGCAGTTCTTC.

This chain joins TRBV7-6 and TRBJ2-7, with TRBD1 matching 9 bases. With 5 bases clipped from V and 4 bases from J, the junction kept 9 bases outside the gene matches. CDR1 is SGHVS, CDR2 FNYEAQ, per germline. CDR3 length: 15 residues. CDR3 DNA sequence: TGTGCCAGCAGCGGAGACAGGGGGGCACCTTACGAGCAGTACTTC. It is translated as CASSGDRGAPYEQYF.

This sequence joins TRBV24-1 and TRBJ2-1; TRBD2 is a possible D gene (5 bases). Germline values: CDR1 KGHDR, CDR2 SFDVKD. The length of the CDR3 is 15 residues. Trimming removed 2 bases from V and 4 bases from J, with 11 bases in between. The DNA for the CDR3 is TGTGCCACCAGTGATTCATTCGGAGGATACAATGAGCAGTTCTTC. Translating it yields CATSDSFGGYNEQFF.

This clonotype occurred many times. The genes are TRBV18 and TRBJ1-4, with TRBD1 matching over 7 bases. This CDR3 region has 13 residues. Germline CDR1 is KGHSH and CDR2 is LQKENI. V shed 3 bases and J 7 bases; nucleotides not matched to a gene: 2. The CDR3 DNA sequence: TGTGCCAGCTCACCCCGACAGGGTGAAAAACTGTTTTTT. Translation gives CASSPRQGEKLFF. Full variable domain (rest looked up from reference TRBV18 and TRBJ1-4): NAGVMQNPRHLVRRRGQEARLRCSPMKGHSHVYWYRQLPEEGLKFMVYLQKENIIDESGMPKERFSAEFPKEGPSILRIQQVVRGDSAAYFCASSPRQGEKLFFGSGTQLSVL.

This clonotype was found a few times. The chain employs TRBV10-3 and TRBJ2-2; D unresolved. The CDR3 covers 18 residues. V gave up 0 bases and J gave up 3 bases, with 17 bases separating them. Germline V gene lookup returns CDR1 ENHRY and CDR2 SYGVKD. The CDR3 loop is CAISESNRWRDHTGELFF. CDR3 coding DNA: TGTGCCATCAGTGAGTCGAATCGTTGGAGAGATCACACCGGGGAGCTGTTTTTT.

This clonotype was seen only a few times. The chain has TRBV7-2 and TRBJ2-2, with D unresolved. V shed 3 bases and J shed 3 bases, with 11 bases lying between them. CDR3 length: 15 amino acids. Germline V gene lookup returns CDR1 SGHTA and CDR2 FQGNSA. The CDR3 loop is CASSLWDPYTGELFF. CDR3 coding DNA: TGTGCCAGCAGCTTGTGGGATCCCTACACCGGGGAGCTGTTTTTT.

This sequence joins TRBV28 and TRBJ2-1; no definite D call. The CDR3 is 15 residues long. V lost 3 bases, J lost 0 bases, and 9 bases lay in between. CDR1 MDHEN and CDR2 SYDVKM come from the germline V gene. CDR3 sequence: CASSFEESSYNEQFF. The CDR3 nucleotides are TGTGCCAGCAGTTTCGAGGAAAGCTCCTACAATGAGCAGTTCTTC.

In this sample, this clonotype turned up a few times. The V and J genes are TRBV11-3 and TRBJ2-3, with TRBD2 identical over 9 bases. CDR3 length equals 15 residues. CDR1 and CDR2 from the germline V gene are SGHNT and YENEEA. V lost 3 bases and J lost 2; bases outside the gene matches: 3. This CDR3 reads CASSLTSGATDTQYF. Here the CDR3 DNA reads TGTGCCAGCAGCTTGACTAGCGGAGCCACAGATACGCAGTATTTT.

This clonotype was counted only a few times. Sequence at one end of the junction differs from germline and may be a read error. The rearrangement uses TRBV7-7 and TRBJ2-1; 15 nucleotides match TRBD2. The CDR3 is 16 amino acids. The V gene's germline CDR1 is SSHAT and CDR2 FNYEAQ (reference sequence). The CDR3 DNA is TGTGCTAGCAGTTATGGGACTAGCGGGGGGCTAAATGAGCAGTTCTTC. Translation: CASSYGTSGGLNEQFF.

With respect to this clonotype: This may stem from a read error, because a much larger clone lies one nucleotide away. The rearrangement links TRBV7-6 to TRBJ1-1, with D possibly TRBD1 on 6 matching bases. Germline V gene data show CDR1 as SGHVS and CDR2 as FNYEAQ. The CDR3 consists of 15 residues. CDR3 nucleotides: TGTGTCAGCAGCTTAAGGGCAGGGGCGAGGACTGAAGCTTTCTTT. Protein sequence: CVSSLRAGARTEAFF.

This clonotype was recorded only once. This sequence joins TRBV27 and TRBJ1-2, with 7 positions matching TRBD1. Trimming at V came to 6 bases and at J to 2 bases, leaving 9 bases not matched to a gene. There are 15 residues in the CDR3. Germline CDR1 MNHEY, CDR2 SMNVEV (reference sequence). DNA of the CDR3: TGTGCCAGCAGCTTTCGACAGGGACACAACTATGGCTACACCTTC. Translated, it gives CASSFRQGHNYGYTF.

This clonotype appeared once. The chain carries TRBV15 and TRBJ1-1; 9 positions match TRBD1. J was trimmed by 6 bases and V by 6 bases; bases with no gene match: 2. Germline lookup yields CDR1 LNHNV and CDR2 YYDKDF (reference sequence). CDR3 length: 12 residues. CDR3: CATSDRGAEAFF. The CDR3 DNA reads TGTGCCACCAGTGACAGGGGGGCTGAAGCTTTCTTT.

This clonotype was recorded many times. The rearrangement uses TRBV7-6 and TRBJ2-1; 10 positions match TRBD2. Germline trimming cut 5 bases from V and 6 bases from J; bases unmatched to any gene: 13. Germline CDR1 reads SGHVS; CDR2 reads FNYEAQ. This CDR3 spans 17 amino acids. The CDR3 reads CASSDRTSGFAFNEQFF. The CDR3 region has the DNA TGTGCCAGCAGCGACCGGACTAGCGGTTTTGCTTTCAATGAGCAGTTCTTC.

The chain is built from TRBV7-8 and TRBJ2-7; 9 bases align to TRBD1. CDR1 and CDR2 (germline): SGHVS, FQNEAQ. Germline trimming cut 5 bases from V and 3 bases from J; bases unmatched to any gene: 8. The CDR3 is 15 residues long. CDR3 loop: CASSHQDRGNYEQYV. Here the CDR3 DNA reads TGTGCCAGCAGCCACCAGGACAGGGGAAACTACGAGCAGTACGTC.